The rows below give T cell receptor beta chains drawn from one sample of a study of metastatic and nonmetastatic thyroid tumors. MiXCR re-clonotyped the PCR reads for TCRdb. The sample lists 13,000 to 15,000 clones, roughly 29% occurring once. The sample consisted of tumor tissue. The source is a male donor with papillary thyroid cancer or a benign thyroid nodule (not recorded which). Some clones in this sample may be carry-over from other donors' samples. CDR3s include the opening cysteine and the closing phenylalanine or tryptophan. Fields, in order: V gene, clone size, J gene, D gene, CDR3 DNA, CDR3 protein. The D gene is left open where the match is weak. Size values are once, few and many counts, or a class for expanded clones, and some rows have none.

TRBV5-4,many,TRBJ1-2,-,TGTGCCAGCAGCTTGGCCCTAGGGAGTGATGGCTACACCTTC,CASSLALGSDGYTF
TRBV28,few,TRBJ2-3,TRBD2,TGTGCCAGCAGTTTTACTAGCGGGAGTGCCACAGTCACAGATACGCAGTATTTT,CASSFTSGSATVTDTQYF
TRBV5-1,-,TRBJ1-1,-,TGCGCCAGCAGCTTGGAGCAGCTGGGTAGATCAGGAGCTTTCTTT,CASSLEQLGRSGAFF
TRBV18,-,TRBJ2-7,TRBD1,TGTGCCAGCTCACCCCCTGGGACAGGGGCTACCTACGAGCAGTACTTC,CASSPPGTGATYEQYF
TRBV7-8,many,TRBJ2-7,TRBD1,TGTGCCAGCAGCGGAGGCCGGGGACAGACCTACGAGCAGTACTTC,CASSGGRGQTYEQYF
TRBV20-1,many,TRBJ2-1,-,TGCAGTGCTAGAGGTCTCATCAATGAGCAGTTCTTC,CSARGLINEQFF
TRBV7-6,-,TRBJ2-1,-,TGTGCCAGCAGCTTTCGGGACTACAATGAGCAGTTCTTC,CASSFRDYNEQFF
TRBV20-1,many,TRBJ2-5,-,TGCAGTGCTAGTGACCGACAGGCAAAGACCCAGTACTTC,CSASDRQAKTQYF
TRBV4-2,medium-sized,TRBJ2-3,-,TGTGCCAGCAGGTCGCAGGAGGCTAGCACAGATACGCAGTATTTT,CASRSQEASTDTQYF
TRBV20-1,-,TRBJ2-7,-,TGCAGTGCACTAGGGGCGGCGGGTTCCTACGAGCAGTACTTC,CSALGAAGSYEQYF
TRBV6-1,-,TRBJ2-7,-,TGTGCCAGCAGTGAAGCGTACAGCTCCTCCGAGCAGTACTTC,CASSEAYSSSEQYF
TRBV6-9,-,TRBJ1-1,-,TGTTCCAGCAGTTCCAACTCCGTCCAAGCGGATTTCTTT,CSSSSNSVQADFF
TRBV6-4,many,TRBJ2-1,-,TGTGCCAGCAGTGAGGGGGACACGGATGAGCAGTTCTTC,CASSEGDTDEQFF
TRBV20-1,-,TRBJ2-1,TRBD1,TGCAGTGCTAGAGGGGACAGGGATTACAATGAGCAGTTCTTC,CSARGDRDYNEQFF
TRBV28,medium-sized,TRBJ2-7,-,TGTGCCAGCAGTAGAGGCTACGAGCAGTACTTC,CASSRGYEQYF
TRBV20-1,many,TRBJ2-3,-,TGCAGTGCTCCTGCTCTAGGCACAGATACGCAGTATTTT,CSAPALGTDTQYF
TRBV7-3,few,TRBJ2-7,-,TGTGCCAGCAGCTTATATACGGGCTCCTACGAGCAGTACTTC,CASSLYTGSYEQYF
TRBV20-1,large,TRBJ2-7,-,TGCAGTGCCCGGGACTACGAGCAGTACTTC,CSARDYEQYF
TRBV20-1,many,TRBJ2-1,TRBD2,TGCAGTGCTAGCCAGCGGGAGCCCAATGAGCAGTTCTTC,CSASQREPNEQFF
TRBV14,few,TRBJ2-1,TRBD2,TGTGCCAGCAGCCCCTCAGCCTCAGCGGGAGGATACAATGAGCAGTTCTTC,CASSPSASAGGYNEQFF
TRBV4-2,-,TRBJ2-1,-,TGTGCCAGCAGCCAAGTTGGACTGTACAATGAGCAGTTCTTC,CASSQVGLYNEQFF
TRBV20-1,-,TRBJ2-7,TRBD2,TGCAGTGCTACCTTAGGGTCTAGCGGGAGGGAGCAGTACTTC,CSATLGSSGREQYF
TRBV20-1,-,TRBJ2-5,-,TGCAGTGCTAGAGGCGGGGCGGGGCGGGAGACCCAGTACTTC,CSARGGAGRETQYF
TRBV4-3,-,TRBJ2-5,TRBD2,TGCGCCAGCAGCCAAGCGACTAGCGAGAGCTTAGAGACCCAGTACTTC,CASSQATSESLETQYF
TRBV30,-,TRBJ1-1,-,TGTGCCTGGAGTGCCGGCAGGGGAAGTGAAGCTTTCTTT,CAWSAGRGSEAFF
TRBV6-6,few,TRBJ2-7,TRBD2,TGTGCCAGCAGTTCTCGTCGGGAGGTCTACGAGCAGTACTTC,CASSSRREVYEQYF
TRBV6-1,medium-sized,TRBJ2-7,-,TGTGCCAGCAGTGAAGCGCGGGCTAGCAGGAGCTCCTACGAGCAGTACTTC,CASSEARASRSSYEQYF
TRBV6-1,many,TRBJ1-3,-,TGTGCCAGCAGTGAAGCGCTCGGCTCTGGAAACACCATATATTTT,CASSEALGSGNTIYF
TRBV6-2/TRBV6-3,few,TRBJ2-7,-,TGTGCCAGCAGTTCATTAGGCGGGCTCGACGAGCAGTACTTC,CASSSLGGLDEQYF
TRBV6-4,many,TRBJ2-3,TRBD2,TGTGCCAGCAGTGAAGCGGGGGGCACAGATACGCAGTATTTT,CASSEAGGTDTQYF
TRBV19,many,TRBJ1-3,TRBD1,TGTGCCAGTAGTCCGGGACAGGGCAACTCTGGAAACACCATATATTTT,CASSPGQGNSGNTIYF
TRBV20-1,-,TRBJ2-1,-,TGCAGTGCTAGACCACGACGGGGACATGAGCAGTTCTTC,CSARPRRGHEQFF
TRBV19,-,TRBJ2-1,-,TGTGCCAGTAGTATGGGAGTAAACAATGAGCAGTTCTTC,CASSMGVNNEQFF
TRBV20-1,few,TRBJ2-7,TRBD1,TGCAGTGCGGACGCTCAGGGGGCCATGTCCTACGAGCAGTACTTC,CSADAQGAMSYEQYF
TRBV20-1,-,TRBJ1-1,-,TGCAGTGCTAGTAGCGGGCAGGCGGGGACTGAAGCTTTCTTT,CSASSGQAGTEAFF
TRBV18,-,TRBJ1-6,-,TGTGCCAGCTCACCAGGGGAGAATTCACCCCTCCACTTT,CASSPGENSPLHF
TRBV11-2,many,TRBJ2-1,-,TGTGCCAGCAGCTTAATCATAATGGGTGGCGGCTCCTACAATGAGCAGTTCTTC,CASSLIIMGGGSYNEQFF
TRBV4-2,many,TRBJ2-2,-,TGTGCCAGCAGCCAAGATGTAAGCGCCCGGGACACCGGGGAGCTGTTTTTT,CASSQDVSARDTGELFF
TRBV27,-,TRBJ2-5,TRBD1,TGTGCCAGCAGTTTATCGACAGGGCAAGAGACCCAGTACTTC,CASSLSTGQETQYF
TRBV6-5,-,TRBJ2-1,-,TGTGCCAGCAGGTACGCCAATGAGCAGTTCTTC,CASRYANEQFF
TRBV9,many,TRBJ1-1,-,TGTGCCAGCAGCGTAGTAGTGGACACTGAAGCTTTCTTT,CASSVVVDTEAFF
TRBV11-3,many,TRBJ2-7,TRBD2,TGTGCCAGCAGCTCCCCTCTACTAGCGGGAGCGGGGGAGCAGTACTTC,CASSSPLLAGAGEQYF
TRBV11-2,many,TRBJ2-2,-,TGTGCCAGCAGCTTAGATCTAGGACAGTCGGGTGCCGGGGAGCTGTTTTTT,CASSLDLGQSGAGELFF
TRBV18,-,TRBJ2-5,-,TGTGCCAGCTCACCAATGGAGGAAGAGACCCAGTACTTC,CASSPMEEETQYF
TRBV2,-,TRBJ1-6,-,TGTGCCAGCAGTGAAGAGGCAAATTCACCCCTCCACTTT,CASSEEANSPLHF
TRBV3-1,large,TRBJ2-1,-,TGTGCCAGCAGCCAAGATGAAGGACTCCAAAAGCAGTTCTTC,CASSQDEGLQKQFF
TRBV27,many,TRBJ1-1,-,TGTGCCAGCAGATCCGGCCGGGGGGGGGGGTACACTGAAGCTTTCTTT,CASRSGRGGGYTEAFF
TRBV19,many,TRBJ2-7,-,TGTGCCAGTTCAAGCGGCCGCCTCTACGAGCAGTACTTC,CASSSGRLYEQYF
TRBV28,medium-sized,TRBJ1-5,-,TGTGCCAGCAGTTTATACAGTTTGGGTCAGCCCCAGCATTTT,CASSLYSLGQPQHF
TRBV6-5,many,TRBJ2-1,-,TGTGCCAGCAGTTACTCGGGATCGGGGGACATCTACAATGAGCAGTTCTTC,CASSYSGSGDIYNEQFF
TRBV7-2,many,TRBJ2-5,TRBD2,TGTGCCAGCAGCTACCTAGCGGGGAAGGAGACCCAGTACTTC,CASSYLAGKETQYF
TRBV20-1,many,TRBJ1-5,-,TGCAGTTGCGCGGGGGGCAATCAGCCCCAGCATTTT,CSCAGGNQPQHF
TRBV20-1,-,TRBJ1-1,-,TGCAGTGCTAGAGTTAACACTGAAGCTTTCTTT,CSARVNTEAFF
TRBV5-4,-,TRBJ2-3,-,TGTGCCAGCAGCTCTCCTACAAGCGCAGATACACAGTATTTT,CASSSPTSADTQYF